A selection of T cell receptor beta chains follows, all from one sample in a study of post-analysis software for immune sequencing data. One entry per CDR3 protein results from TCRdb running MiXCR on the PCR reads. The sample includes roughly 600,000 distinct CDR3 sequences, roughly 45% of them seen just once. The sequencing sample was made of blood. The receptors stem from a girl aged 5-17 years with multiple sclerosis. Both conserved end residues are part of each CDR3. The D gene is left open where the match is weak. Expanded clones are given a class, and other clones once, few, many or no size at all.

D gene: NA
V gene: TRBV20-1
clone size: NA
J gene: TRBJ1-1
CDR3 DNA: TGCAGTGCCGGTCCAGCGAACACTGAAGCTTTCTTT
CDR3 protein: CSAGPANTEAFF

D gene: NA
V gene: TRBV5-1
clone size: NA
J gene: TRBJ1-1
CDR3 DNA: TGCGCCAGCTCGGGCCCCGCGAACACTGAAGCTTTCTTT
CDR3 protein: CASSGPANTEAFF

D gene: TRBD1
V gene: TRBV29-1
clone size: few
J gene: TRBJ1-2
CDR3 DNA: TGCAGCGTTGGGGCAGGGGGATCTAACTATGGCTACACCTTC
CDR3 protein: CSVGAGGSNYGYTF

D gene: TRBD2
V gene: TRBV19
clone size: NA
J gene: TRBJ2-3
CDR3 DNA: TGTGCCAGTACCCCGGGACTAGCCTTTGATACGCAGTATTTT
CDR3 protein: CASTPGLAFDTQYF

D gene: NA
V gene: TRBV5-1
clone size: NA
J gene: TRBJ1-2
CDR3 DNA: TGCGCCAGCAGCTTCTTCTTGGAGGGCTATGGCTACACCTTC
CDR3 protein: CASSFFLEGYGYTF

D gene: NA
V gene: TRBV7-2
clone size: NA
J gene: TRBJ2-2
CDR3 DNA: TGTGCCAGCAGGCCTAATCCCGGGGAGCTGTTTTTT
CDR3 protein: CASRPNPGELFF

D gene: TRBD2
V gene: TRBV12-3/TRBV12-4
clone size: NA
J gene: TRBJ2-1
CDR3 DNA: TGTGCCAGCAGGTGGACTAGCGGGAGGAATGAGCAGTTCTTC
CDR3 protein: CASRWTSGRNEQFF

D gene: NA
V gene: TRBV6-5
clone size: NA
J gene: TRBJ2-5
CDR3 DNA: TGTGCCAGCAGGCCGACCGGGGCGGAGACCCAGTACTTC
CDR3 protein: CASRPTGAETQYF

D gene: NA
V gene: TRBV28
clone size: NA
J gene: TRBJ2-7
CDR3 DNA: TGTGCCGGCAGTCCCGAACAGGGACCGAGGTCCTACGAGCAGTACTTC
CDR3 protein: CAGSPEQGPRSYEQYF

D gene: TRBD2
V gene: TRBV10-3
clone size: few
J gene: TRBJ2-3
CDR3 DNA: TGTGCCATCAGTGAGTCAAAAGCGGGGGACACAGATACGCAGTATTTT
CDR3 protein: CAISESKAGDTDTQYF

D gene: NA
V gene: TRBV2
clone size: NA
J gene: TRBJ1-1
CDR3 DNA: TGTGCCAGCAGTGGCTACCGGACGGAGAACACTGAAGCTTTCTTT
CDR3 protein: CASSGYRTENTEAFF

D gene: NA
V gene: TRBV7-2
clone size: NA
J gene: TRBJ2-5
CDR3 DNA: TGTGCCGGCAGCTTATTCTCGGGGGCCCGAGAGACCCAGTACTTC
CDR3 protein: CAGSLFSGARETQYF

D gene: NA
V gene: TRBV30
clone size: few
J gene: TRBJ1-5
CDR3 DNA: TGTGCCTGGTGGTCGGGGGGAATTCAGCCCCAGCATTTT
CDR3 protein: CAWWSGGIQPQHF

D gene: TRBD1
V gene: TRBV5-1
clone size: few
J gene: TRBJ1-2
CDR3 DNA: TGCGCCAGCAGCTCCGCCGCCGGGACAGGAGATGGCTACACCTTC
CDR3 protein: CASSSAAGTGDGYTF

D gene: NA
V gene: TRBV20-1
clone size: NA
J gene: TRBJ1-6
CDR3 DNA: TGCAGTGCTAGAGCCAGGGAGAGGTCCTATAATTCACCCCTCCACTTT
CDR3 protein: CSARARERSYNSPLHF

D gene: NA
V gene: TRBV6-5
clone size: NA
J gene: TRBJ2-5
CDR3 DNA: TGTGCCAGCCGGGATTGGGAGAAGGAGACCCAGTACTTC
CDR3 protein: CASRDWEKETQYF

D gene: TRBD2
V gene: TRBV7-9
clone size: once
J gene: TRBJ2-5
CDR3 DNA: TGTGCCAGCAGCTCACTCTTGAGACTAGCGGGATCACAAGAGACCCAGTACTTC
CDR3 protein: CASSSLLRLAGSQETQYF

D gene: NA
V gene: TRBV30
clone size: few
J gene: TRBJ1-2
CDR3 DNA: TGTGCCTGGACGGACGGATACTATGGCTACACCTTC
CDR3 protein: CAWTDGYYGYTF

D gene: TRBD1
V gene: TRBV5-1
clone size: NA
J gene: TRBJ2-1
CDR3 DNA: TGCGCCAGCAGCGTCGGACAGGGGCCGGGAAATGAGCAGTTCTTC
CDR3 protein: CASSVGQGPGNEQFF

D gene: NA
V gene: TRBV12-3/TRBV12-4
clone size: few
J gene: TRBJ2-3
CDR3 DNA: TGTGCCAGCAGTTTCTCCCGACCTGGCACAGATACGCAGTATTTT
CDR3 protein: CASSFSRPGTDTQYF

D gene: NA
V gene: TRBV2
clone size: NA
J gene: TRBJ1-4
CDR3 DNA: TGTGCCAGCAGACAAAGGGAAAAACTGTTTTTT
CDR3 protein: CASRQREKLFF

D gene: NA
V gene: TRBV6-2/TRBV6-3
clone size: NA
J gene: TRBJ2-1
CDR3 DNA: TGTGCCAGCAGCCCCGGACTAATCTACAATGAGCAGTTCTTC
CDR3 protein: CASSPGLIYNEQFF

D gene: NA
V gene: TRBV7-2
clone size: few
J gene: TRBJ1-1
CDR3 DNA: TGTGCCAGCAGCTCAGGGTGGAACACTGAAGCTTTCTTT
CDR3 protein: CASSSGWNTEAFF

D gene: NA
V gene: TRBV3-1
clone size: few
J gene: TRBJ2-4
CDR3 DNA: TGTGCCAGCAGCCCCCGGGGCAGCAACATTCAGTACTTC
CDR3 protein: CASSPRGSNIQYF

D gene: TRBD1
V gene: TRBV12-3/TRBV12-4
clone size: NA
J gene: TRBJ1-4
CDR3 DNA: TGTGCCAGCAGTTTAGGGACAGGCAAACTTAAACTGTTTTTT
CDR3 protein: CASSLGTGKLKLFF

D gene: NA
V gene: TRBV28
clone size: NA
J gene: TRBJ1-5
CDR3 DNA: TGTGCCAGCGGATACCGACCGGATCAGCCCCAGCATTTT
CDR3 protein: CASGYRPDQPQHF

D gene: NA
V gene: TRBV2
clone size: NA
J gene: TRBJ1-1
CDR3 DNA: TGTGCCAGCACTAGGTCCGGAACGGAAGCTTTCTTT
CDR3 protein: CASTRSGTEAFF

D gene: TRBD2
V gene: TRBV5-1
clone size: few
J gene: TRBJ2-1
CDR3 DNA: TGCGCCAGCAGCCCGCCGCCTACTAGCGGGAGGGCTAGGTATGAGCAGTTCTTC
CDR3 protein: CASSPPPTSGRARYEQFF

D gene: TRBD1
V gene: TRBV20-1
clone size: few
J gene: TRBJ2-5
CDR3 DNA: TGCAGTGCTAGAGCCCTAAACCCGGGACAGGGGCATGGGGAGACCCAGTACTTC
CDR3 protein: CSARALNPGQGHGETQYF

D gene: NA
V gene: TRBV5-1
clone size: NA
J gene: TRBJ2-7
CDR3 DNA: TGCGCCAGCAGCACCGACCCGGGCCCGCGGTTTTACGAGCAGTACTTC
CDR3 protein: CASSTDPGPRFYEQYF

D gene: TRBD1
V gene: TRBV12-3/TRBV12-4
clone size: NA
J gene: TRBJ2-5
CDR3 DNA: TGTGCCAGCAGCCCAGACAGGGGCGTAAAGACCCAGTACTTC
CDR3 protein: CASSPDRGVKTQYF

D gene: TRBD1
V gene: TRBV5-1
clone size: NA
J gene: TRBJ2-7
CDR3 DNA: TGCGCCAGCAGCTTGGATGGGACAGGACTCTCCTACGTGCAGTACTTC
CDR3 protein: CASSLDGTGLSYVQYF

D gene: NA
V gene: TRBV29-1
clone size: few
J gene: TRBJ2-7
CDR3 DNA: TGCAGCGCCCTTTCCGGGAGTCGATACGAGCAGTACTTC
CDR3 protein: CSALSGSRYEQYF

D gene: NA
V gene: TRBV12-3/TRBV12-4
clone size: once
J gene: TRBJ1-5
CDR3 DNA: TGTGCCGGCAGTTCGGAGGGCAATCAGCCCCAGCATTTT
CDR3 protein: CAGSSEGNQPQHF

D gene: TRBD1
V gene: TRBV20-1
clone size: few
J gene: TRBJ2-7
CDR3 DNA: TGCAGTGCTAGTAGAAGAGGACAGGGGGCCGAGCAGTACTTC
CDR3 protein: CSASRRGQGAEQYF

D gene: NA
V gene: TRBV4-2
clone size: NA
J gene: TRBJ2-3
CDR3 DNA: TGTGCCAGCAGCCAAGATGGCAGGGAAGGGGATACGCAGTATTTT
CDR3 protein: CASSQDGREGDTQYF

D gene: TRBD1
V gene: TRBV5-1
clone size: many
J gene: TRBJ2-5
CDR3 DNA: TGCGCCAGCAGCCCCGGGACAGACCAAGAGACCCAGTACTTC
CDR3 protein: CASSPGTDQETQYF

D gene: NA
V gene: TRBV27
clone size: NA
J gene: TRBJ2-1
CDR3 DNA: TGTGCCAGCAGTTGGGAAAGAGTTCTAGGTGAGCAGTTCTTC
CDR3 protein: CASSWERVLGEQFF

D gene: NA
V gene: TRBV6-6
clone size: NA
J gene: TRBJ1-4
CDR3 DNA: TGTGCCAGCAGTTACCGGGCAGGCAGGGATGAAAAACTGTTTTTT
CDR3 protein: CASSYRAGRDEKLFF

D gene: TRBD2
V gene: TRBV4-1
clone size: NA
J gene: TRBJ2-1
CDR3 DNA: TGCGCCAGCAGCCTAACCGGGACTAGCGCTGACAATGAGCAGTTCTTC
CDR3 protein: CASSLTGTSADNEQFF

D gene: NA
V gene: TRBV6-1
clone size: NA
J gene: TRBJ2-7
CDR3 DNA: TGTGCCAGCAGTGCCCGGCGGGGGCGAAATTACGAGCAGTACTTC
CDR3 protein: CASSARRGRNYEQYF

D gene: NA
V gene: TRBV27
clone size: NA
J gene: TRBJ2-5
CDR3 DNA: TGTGCCAGCCAAAACAGGGTTGCGGAGACCCAGTACTTC
CDR3 protein: CASQNRVAETQYF

D gene: NA
V gene: TRBV7-9
clone size: NA
J gene: TRBJ2-3
CDR3 DNA: TGTGCCAGCAGCTTGACAGCTAGCACAGATACGCAGTATTTT
CDR3 protein: CASSLTASTDTQYF

D gene: NA
V gene: TRBV20-1
clone size: few
J gene: TRBJ2-1
CDR3 DNA: TGCAGTGCTAGAGATCAGGGTGGCTCCTACAATGAGCAGTTCTTC
CDR3 protein: CSARDQGGSYNEQFF